These 26 T cell receptor beta chains were all obtained from the same sample, sequenced in a study of cytomegalovirus exposure and HLA in healthy donors. The PCR was carried out with 60 Vbeta primers and 13 Jbeta primers. Sequencing used immunoSEQ multiplex PCR; TCRdb keeps in-frame clones, though not all of them. The table records under 200,000 clones, 80% of them present only once. Sequencing was done on a sample of PBMCs. Receptor source: a middle-aged man in good health and CMV-seronegative.

Worth noting for this clone: Other DNA variants within this sample encode the same CDR3. The chain carries TRBV29-1 and TRBJ2-7; TRBD2 matches at 12 bases. Looked up from germline, CDR1 is SQVTM and CDR2 is ANQGSEA. The CDR3 consists of 15 residues. V lost 6 bases, J lost 6 bases, and 12 bases stayed unmatched. The CDR3 bases are TGCAGCGTCGTATCGGGGCTAGCGGGGGGGACCGAGCAGTACTTC. Translation: CSVVSGLAGGTEQYF.

The chain is built from TRBV15 and TRBJ2-1, with TRBD2 identical over 14 bases. Germline CDR1 LNHNV, CDR2 YYDKDF (reference sequence). Unmatched junction bases numbered 3, after V lost 8 bases and J lost 6 bases. This CDR3 is 14 amino acids long. CDR3 sequence: CATRLAGGGNEQFF. CDR3 nucleotide sequence: TGTGCCACCCGACTAGCGGGAGGGGGCAATGAGCAGTTCTTC. The full variable domain, in which reference TRBV15 and TRBJ2-1 provide the parts outside the CDR3, is DAMVIQNPRYQVTQFGKPVTLSCSQTLNHNVMYWYQQKSSQAPKLLFHYYDKDFNNEADTPDNFQSRRPNTSFCFLDIRSPGLGDTAMYLCATRLAGGGNEQFFGPGTRLTVL.

V is TRBV19 and J is TRBJ2-2; 7 bases are a match to TRBD2. This CDR3 comprises 14 residues. With 6 bases clipped from V and 4 bases from J, the junction kept 5 bases outside the gene matches. CDR1 LNHDA and CDR2 SQIVND come from the germline V gene (reference sequence). CDR3 amino acids: CASRALAATGELFF. CDR3 in DNA: TGTGCCAGTAGGGCCCTAGCGGCCACCGGGGAGCTGTTTTTT.

CDR3 residues: CATGSATSTDTQYF. The CDR3 DNA is TGTGCCACGGGATCAGCAACTAGCACAGATACGCAGTATTTT. The rearrangement links TRBV6-5 to TRBJ2-3; TRBD2 is a possible D gene (5 bases). The CDR3 runs to 14 residues. The germline V and J ends were trimmed by 10 bases and 0 bases, with 14 bases remaining between them. Germline V gives CDR1 MNHEY, CDR2 SVGAGI.

V usage is TRBV7-2 and J usage is TRBJ2-7; TRBD1 aligns across 10 bases. The junction had 6 bases not matched to a gene; V was cut back by 4 bases and J by 3 bases. The CDR3 consists of 15 residues. Germline lookup yields CDR1 SGHTA and CDR2 FQGNSA. This CDR3 reads CASSSTGTGVYEQYF. The CDR3 DNA sequence: TGTGCCAGCAGCTCTACCGGGACAGGGGTCTACGAGCAGTACTTC.

The chain carries TRBV5-1 and TRBJ1-1, with 9 positions matching TRBD1. V dropped 0 bases and J dropped 3; count of bases not matched to a gene: 3. Per the germline V gene, CDR1 is SGHRS and CDR2 is YFSETQ. This CDR3 is 15 amino acids long. CDR3 region: CASSLGRTGDTEAFF. CDR3 coding DNA: TGCGCCAGCAGCTTGGGACGGACAGGGGACACTGAAGCTTTCTTT.

The chain is built from TRBV7-3 and TRBJ2-2; D is perhaps TRBD2 (5 bases). The CDR3 length is 15 residues. Germline V CDR1 and CDR2: SGHTA, FQGTGA. V lost 2 bases and J 3 bases, leaving 10 bases between the germline ends. This CDR3 is CASSLVRGYTGELFF. DNA of the CDR3: TGTGCCAGCAGCTTAGTTCGGGGATACACCGGGGAGCTGTTTTTT.

The CDR3 region is CASTPGRQENYEQYF. The CDR3 DNA follows: TGTGCCAGCACCCCGGGAAGACAGGAGAACTACGAGCAGTACTTC. V gene TRBV28 combines with J gene TRBJ2-7; the D gene is possibly TRBD1 (6 bases). CDR3 length equals 15 residues. Germline V gene sequence: CDR1 MDHEN, CDR2 SYDVKM. Trimming took 7 bases from V and 3 from J, leaving 19 bases between them. Using reference TRBV28 and TRBJ2-7 for the parts outside the CDR3, the full variable domain is DVKVTQSSRYLVKRTGEKVFLECVQDMDHENMFWYRQDPGLGLRLIYFSYDVKMKEKGDIPEGYSVSREKKERFSLILESASTNQTSMYLCASTPGRQENYEQYFGPGTRLTVT.

V gene TRBV6-5 combines with J gene TRBJ1-1; TRBD1 matches 10 bases. The CDR3 sequence is 14 residues long. Germline-derived CDR1 and CDR2 are MNHEY and SVGAGI. V was pared by 10 bases and J by 11 bases, with 16 bases of the junction left unmatched. The CDR3 region has the DNA TGTGCCACTGGGGACCCGGGACAGGGGACAAAGGCTTTCTTT. It is translated as CATGDPGQGTKAFF.

V usage is TRBV19 and J usage is TRBJ2-1; D might be TRBD2 (6 bases). CDR1 LNHDA and CDR2 SQIVND come from the germline V gene (reference sequence). This CDR3 region has 15 residues. With 3 bases removed from V and 5 bases from J, the gap between germline ends came to 14 bases. The CDR3 DNA follows: TGTGCCAGTAGTATTTTAAGCGGGCGACACAATGAGCAGTTCTTC. It specifies CASSILSGRHNEQFF.

The V call is TRBV11-2, the J call TRBJ2-3; D ambiguous. V dropped 6 bases and J dropped 0 bases, with 16 bases sitting between them. Germline loops: CDR1 SGHAT, CDR2 FQNNGV. This CDR3 is built from 16 residues. The CDR3 loop is CASSLNSHPSTDTQYF. The DNA for the CDR3 is TGTGCCAGCAGTTTAAATAGCCACCCCAGCACAGATACGCAGTATTTT.

Note on this clone: This CDR3 is also generated by other DNA sequences in the sample. This chain uses TRBV27 with TRBJ2-1; D not resolved. Trimming took off 2 bases at V and 6 bases at J, with 8 bases between the two ends. Germline V gene lookup returns CDR1 MNHEY and CDR2 SMNVEV (reference sequence). The CDR3 has 13 amino acids. In DNA, the CDR3 is TGTGCCAGCAGTTTAACCGGGTCCAATGAGCAGTTCTTC. As protein: CASSLTGSNEQFF.

V gene TRBV27 combines with J gene TRBJ1-2, with 10 bases matching TRBD1. CDR3 length: 14 amino acids. Germline-derived CDR1 and CDR2 are MNHEY and SMNVEV (reference sequence). Trimming took 5 bases from V and 2 from J; bases not matched to a gene: 2. Written as DNA, the CDR3 is TGTGCCAGCAGTAAGGACAGGGGGAACTATGGCTACACCTTC. Its translation is CASSKDRGNYGYTF.

The chain employs TRBV4-3 and TRBJ1-2; 9 bases are shared with TRBD1. V dropped 0 bases and J dropped 4; count of bases not matched to a gene: 12. The CDR3 contains 18 residues. Germline CDR1 LGHNA, CDR2 YSLEER. The CDR3 DNA reads as TGCGCCAGCAGCCAAGATCCAGTGGGACAGGGAAGGAGCTATGGCTACACCTTC. This encodes CASSQDPVGQGRSYGYTF.

The chain employs TRBV10-3 and TRBJ2-3, with 8 bases that match TRBD2. With V trimmed by 4 bases and J by 1 base, 7 bases remained unmatched. The CDR3 runs 16 residues. CDR1 is ENHRY, CDR2 SYGVKD, per germline. In nucleotides, the CDR3 is TGTGCCATCAGTGCCCCTTCGGGGGGGGGCACAGATACGCAGTATTTT. Protein product: CAISAPSGGGTDTQYF.

This clone was detected only a few times. This chain joins TRBV19 and TRBJ1-4, with a possible D match to TRBD1 (6 bases). CDR1 LNHDA and CDR2 SQIVND come from the germline V gene (reference sequence). The CDR3 is made up of 14 amino acids. Trimming took 0 bases from V and 11 from J, leaving 13 bases between them. CDR3 residues: CASSIEGRGRKLFF. In DNA, the CDR3 is TGTGCCAGTAGTATAGAGGGCAGGGGACGGAAACTGTTTTTT.

The chain couples TRBV7-2 to TRBJ2-7; 7 bases map to TRBD1. The germline V gene has CDR1 SGHTA and CDR2 FQGNSA. CDR3 length: 15 amino acids. J gave up 9 bases and V 1 base, and 12 bases lay outside the gene matches. The CDR3 DNA reads TGTGCCAGCAGCTTAGATGGGCCCAGACAGGGTTGGCAGTACTTC. It codes for CASSLDGPRQGWQYF. Full variable domain (remainder filled in from reference TRBV7-2 and TRBJ2-7): GAGVSQSPSNKVTEKGKDVELRCDPISGHTALYWYRQSLGQGLEFLIYFQGNSAPDKSGLPSDRFSAERTGGSVSTLTIQRTQQEDSAVYLCASSLDGPRQGWQYFGPGTRLTVT.

This chain connects TRBV19 to TRBJ1-2; the match to TRBD1 covers 11 bases. The CDR3 has 14 residues. Germline V gene data show CDR1 as LNHDA and CDR2 as SQIVND (reference sequence). J was trimmed by 5 bases and V by 6 bases; bases with no gene match: 5. The CDR3, as DNA: TGTGCCAGTAGCCTCAGGGACAGGGGGTATGGCTACACCTTC. Its protein product is CASSLRDRGYGYTF.

The V call is TRBV6-1, the J call TRBJ1-2; TRBD1 might be the D (6 bases). V was cut by 6 bases and J by 7 bases, with 12 bases left in between. CDR1 MNHNS and CDR2 SASEGT come from the germline V gene. CDR3 length: 12 amino acids. CDR3 loop: CASRPTGFGYTF. CDR3 DNA sequence: TGTGCCAGCAGGCCTACAGGGTTTGGCTACACCTTC.

The chain uses TRBV18 and TRBJ1-5, with D possibly matching TRBD1 (5 bases). The CDR3 is 13 residues long. Germline V lookup: CDR1 KGHSH, CDR2 LQKENI. V shed 8 bases and J shed 5 bases, with 13 bases lying between them. CDR3 sequence (DNA): TGTGCCAGCCCTACCTACAGGTATCAGCCCCAGCATTTT. This sequence encodes CASPTYRYQPQHF.

This clone has only a few counts. V gene TRBV18 combines with J gene TRBJ1-4, with D tentatively TRBD1 (6 bases). Germline V lookup: CDR1 KGHSH, CDR2 LQKENI. The CDR3 loop spans 13 amino acids. The ends were cut back, 4 bases at V and 8 bases at J, with 11 bases in the middle. DNA of the CDR3: TGTGCCAGCTCACGGGACACGGACGAAAAACTGTTTTTT. Its translation: CASSRDTDEKLFF.

This chain links TRBV10-3 with TRBJ2-1; TRBD1 might be the D (6 bases). CDR3 length: 15 amino acids. Trimming stripped 2 bases from V and 0 bases from J, with 8 bases between. Germline values: CDR1 ENHRY, CDR2 SYGVKD. Here the CDR3 reads CAISEGRGSYNEQFF. CDR3 bases: TGTGCCATCAGTGAGGGCAGGGGCTCCTACAATGAGCAGTTCTTC.

The V and J genes are TRBV30 and TRBJ1-2; no reliable D call. The germline gives CDR1 GTSNPN, CDR2 SVGIG (reference sequence). The CDR3 consists of 13 residues. Trimming cost V 3 bases and J 6 bases, with 14 bases left between them. In nucleotides, the CDR3 is TGTGCCTGGAGACCAAAGGAAACAGATGGCTACACCTTC. This sequence encodes CAWRPKETDGYTF.

This clone was picked up a small number of times. The chain couples TRBV19 to TRBJ2-5; D ambiguous. Trimming cost V 3 bases and J 4 bases, with 9 bases left between them. The CDR3 consists of 13 residues. Per germline, CDR1 LNHDA and CDR2 SQIVND (reference sequence). The CDR3 DNA is TGTGCCAGTAGTATCACTTGGTCAGAGACCCAGTACTTC. It specifies CASSITWSETQYF.

The rearrangement joins TRBV29-1 to TRBJ2-1; TRBD1 might be the D (6 bases). The CDR3 runs to 14 residues. Germline lookup yields CDR1 SQVTM and CDR2 ANQGSEA. The V end lost 8 bases, the J end lost 0 bases, and 14 bases lay between the germline ends. The CDR3 coding sequence is TGCAGCTCACGACAGGATAGCTCCTACAATGAGCAGTTCTTC. This encodes CSSRQDSSYNEQFF.

The chain combines TRBV1 with TRBJ1-5; no DNA check was done on the table's D call, TRBD1. TRBV1 is an annotated pseudogene. This CDR3 is 16 amino acids long. For the CDR3, the DNA is TGCACCAGCAGCCCCTGGACAGGGGGCGGCAATCAGCCCCAGCATTTT. Its translation is CTSSPWTGGGNQPQHF.